This TCR beta chain was observed in a study of T cell changes during pregnancy in multiple sclerosis. Sequencing was performed with immunoSEQ multiplex PCR; in TCRdb, only in-frame clones are kept and a portion is missing. This table holds about 35,000 clones, roughly nine tenths found once. The CDR3 is 15 amino acids. Germline CDR1 is MNHEY and CDR2 is SVGAGI. V lost 0 bases to trimming and J lost 4 bases; unmatched junction nucleotides: 2. The sample consisted of peripheral blood, taken in the third trimester of pregnancy. The TCR comes from a female donor in good health, enrolled as a control in a pregnancy study. The V and J genes are TRBV6-5 and TRBJ1-2, with 10 bases that match TRBD1. The CDR3 is CASSYSGDRGYGYTF. The CDR3 DNA reads as TGTGCCAGCAGTTACTCCGGGGACAGGGGCTATGGCTACACCTTC.